Reported below is one T cell receptor (beta chain). The sample originates from a study of blood T cell repertoires in COVID-19. TCRdb's copy holds only in-frame clones and misses some; the assay was immunoSEQ multiplex PCR. The repertoire has 200,000 to 250,000 clones, about nine tenths of them found once; the top ten carry 1.5% to 2%. The CDR3 sequence is 12 residues long. Looked up from germline, CDR1 is SNHLY and CDR2 is FYNNEI. The germline V and J ends were trimmed by 6 bases and 8 bases, with 8 bases remaining between them. The chain carries TRBV2 and TRBJ2-6; unclear D gene. The sequenced sample was peripheral blood. This receptor was obtained from a woman aged 55-69 years who had recovered from COVID-19. Written as DNA, the CDR3 is TGTGCCAGCAGGGTAGAGTCCAACGTCCTGACTTTC. Amino acids: CASRVESNVLTF.